The clone carrying this TCR beta chain has just a few counts. Its target is not known. Distinct nucleotide sequences in the sample also encode this CDR3. Germline V gives CDR1 SGHRS, CDR2 YFSETQ. This CDR3 has 13 amino acids. Trimming pared 1 base from V and 2 bases from J, leaving 5 bases between. The data are from a study of brain metastases from non-small cell lung cancer. Measured with immunoSEQ multiplex PCR; TCRdb has only the in-frame clones, and not every one. Among 1,700 or so clones listed, 80% to 90% were seen once. Overall study findings and caveats: Metastases had sparse T cells but largely shared repertoires with primaries. Brain metastases had lower T-cell infiltration than primary tumors.

This receptor was identified in a donor over 35 with non-small cell lung cancer. Material for sequencing was tissue from a brain metastasis. The rearrangement links TRBV5-1 to TRBJ2-3, with D uncertain. The DNA for the CDR3 is TGCGCCAGCAGCTTGCAAAACACAGATACGCAGTATTTT. It is translated as CASSLQNTDTQYF. Full variable domain (rest looked up from reference TRBV5-1 and TRBJ2-3): KAGVTQTPRYLIKTRGQQVTLSCSPISGHRSVSWYQQTPGQGLQFLFEYFSETQRNKGNFPGRFSGRQFSNSRSEMNVSTLELGDSALYLCASSLQNTDTQYFGPGTRLTVL.